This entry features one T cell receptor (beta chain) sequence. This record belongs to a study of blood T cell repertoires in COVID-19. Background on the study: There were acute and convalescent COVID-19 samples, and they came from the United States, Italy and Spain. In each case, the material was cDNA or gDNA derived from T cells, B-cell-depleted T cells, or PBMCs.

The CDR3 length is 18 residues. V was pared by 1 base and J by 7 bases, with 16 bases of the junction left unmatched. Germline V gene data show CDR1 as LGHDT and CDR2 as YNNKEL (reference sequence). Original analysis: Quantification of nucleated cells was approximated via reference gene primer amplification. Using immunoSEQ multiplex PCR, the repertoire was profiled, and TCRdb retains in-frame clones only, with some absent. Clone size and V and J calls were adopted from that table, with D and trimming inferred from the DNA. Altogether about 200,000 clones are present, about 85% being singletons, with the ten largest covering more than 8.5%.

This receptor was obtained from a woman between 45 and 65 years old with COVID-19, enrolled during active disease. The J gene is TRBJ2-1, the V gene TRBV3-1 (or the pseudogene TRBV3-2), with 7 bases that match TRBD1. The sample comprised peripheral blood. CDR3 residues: CASSQAHRGYITMNEQFF. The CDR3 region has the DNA TGTGCCAGCAGCCAAGCCCACAGGGGATACATTACAATGAATGAGCAGTTCTTC.